This T cell receptor (beta chain) is drawn from a study of blood T cells in healthy people across ages. This clonotype has just a few counts. V lost 5 bases and J 4 bases, leaving 11 bases between the germline ends. The CDR3 covers 13 residues. Through a sample-barcoded 5' primer and a J-beta primer mix, a second PCR was run for roughly 6 to 11 cycles. TCRdb called the 5' RACE reads again in MiXCR, with one record for every CDR3 protein. The table includes about 1 million distinct CDR3 sequences, approximately 26% detected once. In addition, the sample was reused for a study of T cells of mothers and their children. This second study says: Donation came from a few healthy Caucasian mothers together with their six children. Each 15 ul cDNA reaction used approximately 1.5 ug RNA; all RNA was used. Whether related or unrelated, pairs show similar shaping of TCR recombination output by thymic selection. Researchers report slightly higher, though non-significant, overlap in related mother-child pairs than in unrelated pairs.

This chain uses TRBV12-3 or TRBV12-4 with TRBJ1-2; no definite D call. This TCR derives from a girl aged 2 to 10 in good health. Sequenced material: blood. Here the CDR3 reads CASSPASVYGYTF. As DNA, the CDR3 is TGTGCCAGCAGTCCTGCGTCGGTCTATGGCTACACCTTC.